Each of the 12 T cell receptor beta chains below was sequenced from the same sample in a study of T cells in Graves' hyperthyroidism and ophthalmopathy (dated by TCRdb to between 2018 and 2021). Receptor libraries were prepared by multiplex PCR. The listed sequencing device is Illumina HiSeq 2000. Amplification of TCR beta CDR3 regions was carried out from RNA transcripts. For the first round of RT-PCR on the TCR CDR3, the HTBI primer set was used together with the Qiagen OneStep RT-PCR kit. TCRdb reran the public reads through fastp at Q25 and MiXCR, keeping productive beta chains. Every entry covers one CDR3 protein and lists the most common genes and DNA from its rows. In all, the sample holds 210,000 or so distinct CDR3 sequences, and 17% of those were seen once. Roughly 53% of the sample is taken by the ten largest. The sample consisted of blood. The source of these receptors is a man aged 45-60 years with Graves' hyperthyroidism.

The chain uses TRBV29-1 and TRBJ2-7; a possible D gene is TRBD2 (5 bases). Germline V gene data show CDR1 as SQVTM and CDR2 as ANQGSEA. The CDR3 is made up of 12 amino acids. V lost 5 bases and J lost 3, with 11 bases in between. DNA for the CDR3: TGCAGCGTTACCCAAGGGAGCTACGAGCAGTACTTC. Residues: CSVTQGSYEQYF.

This clonotype was counted many times. The CDR3 loop is CASSEASGGGGYGYTF. The CDR3 DNA reads as TGTGCCAGCAGTGAAGCGTCCGGGGGGGGAGGCTATGGCTACACCTTC. The rearrangement uses TRBV6-1 and TRBJ1-2; tentatively, D is TRBD1 (5 bases). The CDR3 totals 16 residues. Looked up from germline, CDR1 is MNHNS and CDR2 is SASEGT. V lost 0 bases and J 4 bases, leaving 15 bases between the germline ends.

The rearrangement links TRBV10-3 to TRBJ2-6, with 7 bases that match TRBD1. The CDR3 is 14 residues long. The trim removed 9 bases at V and 0 bases at J, leaving 2 bases unmatched. Looked up from germline, CDR1 is ENHRY and CDR2 is SYGVKD. This CDR3 reads CAIPGGSGANVLTF. CDR3 in DNA: TGTGCCATTCCAGGGGGCTCTGGGGCCAACGTCCTGACTTTC.

The rearrangement uses TRBV18 and TRBJ1-4, with a weak D call TRBD1 (5 bases). V gave up 6 bases and J gave up 0 bases, with 20 bases separating them. Germline assignment: CDR1 KGHSH and CDR2 LQKENI. The CDR3 contains 18 residues. CDR3 nucleotide sequence: TGTGCCAGCTCGAACGGACCGAACTTAGGGGCAACTAATGAAAAACTGTTTTTT. Translated, it gives CASSNGPNLGATNEKLFF.

The chain has TRBV7-9 and TRBJ2-4, with 12 bases lining up with TRBD2. The V and J ends lost 4 bases and 3 bases, in that order; junction bases with no gene match: 16. This CDR3 is 20 amino acids long. Germline lookup yields CDR1 SEHNR and CDR2 FQNEAQ (reference sequence). The CDR3 nucleotides are TGTGCCAGCAGCTCCTACAGGACTAGCGGGATCTCCGGCGGCAAAAACATTCAGTACTTC. This gives the protein CASSSYRTSGISGGKNIQYF. The variable domain in full, with the rest retrieved from reference TRBV7-9 and TRBJ2-4, is DTGVSQNPRHKITKRGQNVTFRCDPISEHNRLYWYRQTLGQGPEFLTYFQNEAQLEKSRLLSDRFSAERPKGSFSTLEIQRTEQGDSAMYLCASSSYRTSGISGGKNIQYFGAGTRLSVL.

This chain connects TRBV4-2 to TRBJ2-5; D may be TRBD1 (5 bases). The CDR3 has 14 amino acids. Germline V gene lookup returns CDR1 LGHNA and CDR2 YNFKEQ. V was cut by 1 base and J by 5 bases, with 11 bases left in between. The CDR3 is CASSQVSGSETQYF. The CDR3, as DNA: TGTGCCAGCAGCCAAGTTTCAGGGTCGGAGACCCAGTACTTC.

This clonotype was observed many times. The chain links TRBV10-3 to TRBJ2-1; D remains ambiguous. The CDR3 has 13 residues. CDR1 is ENHRY, CDR2 SYGVKD, per germline. V was pared by 2 bases and J by 8 bases, with 10 bases between. The CDR3 here is CAISETDTYEQFF. The CDR3 DNA is TGTGCCATCAGTGAGACCGACACATATGAGCAGTTCTTC.

This clonotype was observed at least ten times. The chain has TRBV12-3 or TRBV12-4 and TRBJ1-1, with D perhaps TRBD1 (5 bases). The CDR3 loop spans 13 amino acids. V was pared by 3 bases and J by 3 bases, with 8 bases between. CDR3 coding DNA: TGTGCCAGCAGTTTCAGGGTGGACACTGAAGCTTTCTTT. Residues: CASSFRVDTEAFF.

The table lists this clonotype with a few counts. The V call is TRBV18, the J call TRBJ2-7; no reliable D call. Germline CDR1 and CDR2: KGHSH and LQKENI. Between the trimmed V and J ends, which lost 4 bases and 2 bases, there was a span of 12 bases. This CDR3 is built from 14 residues. CDR3 sequence reads: CASSLLQDPYEQYF. As DNA, the CDR3 is TGTGCCAGCTCACTATTGCAGGATCCCTACGAGCAGTACTTC.

This clonotype has a handful of counts. The rearrangement uses TRBV2 and TRBJ2-7; the D gene is possibly TRBD2 (6 bases). Trimming cost V 3 bases and J 5 bases, with 8 bases left between them. This CDR3 spans 12 amino acids. Germline values: CDR1 SNHLY, CDR2 FYNNEI. CDR3 sequence (DNA): TGTGCCAGCAGTGAGGGCGGGAACGAGCAGTACTTC. It is translated as CASSEGGNEQYF.

This clonotype was seen at least ten times. The CDR3 DNA reads as TGCAGTGCTAGAGGGTGGCGGCAGCCTCTCTACGAGCAGTACTTC. Amino acid sequence: CSARGWRQPLYEQYF. The chain recombines TRBV20-1 with TRBJ2-7; D unclear. Germline CDR1 and CDR2: DFQATT and SNEGSKA (reference sequence). V was shortened by 1 base and J by 3 bases, with 16 bases between the two germline ends. The length of the CDR3 is 15 residues.

The gene calls are TRBV4-1 and TRBJ2-7; D gene unclear. V dropped 1 base and J dropped 1 base, with 8 bases sitting between them. This CDR3 region has 14 residues. Germline-derived CDR1 and CDR2 are MGHRA and YSYEKL. CDR3 loop: CASSQVTDSYEQYF. CDR3 coding DNA: TGCGCCAGCAGCCAAGTTACGGATTCCTACGAGCAGTACTTC.